This T cell receptor (beta chain) was obtained from a study of a mutant IDH1 vaccine in newly diagnosed glioma. Study background: Initiation of the vaccine course occurred 4-6 weeks after radiotherapy alone, or alongside temozolomide cycles. Most had both radiotherapy and temozolomide beforehand; others had only one.

Findings and caveats of the study: Most patients, around 94%, showed vaccine-induced immune responses.

V was clipped by 7 bases and J by 7 bases; unmatched bases: 6. Germline CDR1 is LNHDA and CDR2 is SQIVND (reference sequence). This CDR3 has 13 residues. The table came from immunoSEQ multiplex PCR; TCRdb's copy has only in-frame clones and leaves some out. The table has under 55,000 clones, roughly nine tenths seen once. This clone was seen only once. Its target is unknown. Time point described: week 11, during vaccination. It was 300 ug of mutant IDH1 20-mer peptide that made up each vaccine dose, given with topical imiquimod. The TCR originated in a man aged 45-65 years with glioma. The specimen comprised PBMCs, sampled from a glioma patient whose treatment included an IDH1 peptide vaccine. V gene TRBV19 combines with J gene TRBJ2-7; 11 bases agree with TRBD1. CDR3 sequence: CASIGQGAREQYF. Here the CDR3 DNA reads TGTGCCAGTATCGGACAGGGGGCCCGAGAGCAGTACTTC.